This TCR beta chain is drawn from a study of T cells in women clearing cervical HPV infection. Study at large: Cases' blood sampling followed lesion detection by median roughly 150 days (90 to 200). The study's findings and limits: CIN3+ cases had significantly higher TCR repertoire richness than controls, but evenness did not differ.

Using immunoSEQ multiplex PCR, the repertoire was profiled, and TCRdb retains in-frame clones only, with some absent. The sample has approximately 9,200 clones; the top ten hold 8.2%. Worth noting for this clone: Its specificity is not known. Read sequence stops 3 residues before the CDR3 end, and the germline J gene provides the missing end. Different DNA sequences within this sample yield the same CDR3.

CDR3 length: 14 amino acids. Germline V gene data show CDR1 as DFQATT and CDR2 as SNEGSKA (reference sequence). The J segment lost 1 base and the V segment lost 6 bases, leaving 6 bases of the junction unmatched. The chain couples TRBV20-1 to TRBJ2-3; 8 bases line up with TRBD1. This sequence was found in a woman between 18 and 70 years old with a cervical HPV16 infection that either progressed to CIN3+ or cleared (not recorded which). The sequenced sample was blood buffy coat. The CDR3 bases that were read are TGCAGTGCCGTGACAGGGGACGGCACAGATACG. Translated, it gives CSAVTGDGTDT. Given in full, the CDR3 is CSAVTGDGTDTQYF.